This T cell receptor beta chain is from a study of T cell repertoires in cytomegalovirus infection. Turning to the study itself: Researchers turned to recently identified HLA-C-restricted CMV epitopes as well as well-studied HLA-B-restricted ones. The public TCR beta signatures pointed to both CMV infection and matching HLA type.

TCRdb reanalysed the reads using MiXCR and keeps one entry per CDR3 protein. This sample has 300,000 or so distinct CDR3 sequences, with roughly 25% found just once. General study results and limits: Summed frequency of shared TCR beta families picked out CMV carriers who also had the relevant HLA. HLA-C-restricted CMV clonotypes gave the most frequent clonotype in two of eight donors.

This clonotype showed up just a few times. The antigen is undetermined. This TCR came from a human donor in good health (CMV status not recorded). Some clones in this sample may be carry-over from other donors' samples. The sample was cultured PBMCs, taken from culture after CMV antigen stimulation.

DNA of the CDR3: TGTGCCAGCAGTTTTTCCGGACCCTCGGCCGAGCAGTACTTC. Its translation: CASSFSGPSAEQYF. J is TRBJ2-7 and V is TRBV12-3 or TRBV12-4; D is unclear. Trimming removed 3 bases from V and 6 bases from J, with 15 bases in between. CDR3 length: 14 residues.